Below are 4 T cell receptor beta chains sequenced from a single sample in a study of CD4+ T cells in melanoma. Sequencing used immunoSEQ multiplex PCR; TCRdb keeps in-frame clones, though not all of them. In the table there are about 9,900 clones, around 72% of which are singletons. Sequencing was performed on tumor tissue. The source is a human donor with melanoma.

This clone qualifies as hyperexpanded. The chain recombines TRBV14 with TRBJ2-7, with a weak D call TRBD2 (6 bases). Germline lookup yields CDR1 SGHDN and CDR2 FVKESK. This CDR3 has 15 amino acids. V was cut by 3 bases and J by 6 bases, with 18 bases left in between. The CDR3 nucleotides are TGTGCCAGCAGCCATATTCCCGGCGGGGCCTCCGAGCAGTACTTC. It encodes CASSHIPGGASEQYF.

This chain connects TRBV5-1 to TRBJ2-2; D tentatively fits TRBD1 or TRBD2 (5 bases each). Germline V gives CDR1 SGHRS, CDR2 YFSETQ. This CDR3 region has 18 residues. Deletions cut 3 bases from V and 0 bases from J, with 18 bases between. The CDR3 DNA is TGCGCCAGCAGCTCCCGGGGCGGAACTTCTACGAACACCGGGGAGCTGTTTTTT. As protein: CASSSRGGTSTNTGELFF.

The chain carries TRBV19 and TRBJ2-3; TRBD1 aligns across 10 bases. With 3 bases clipped from V and 2 bases from J, the junction kept 5 bases outside the gene matches. This CDR3 is built from 16 residues. The germline V gene encodes CDR1 LNHDA and CDR2 SQIVND (reference sequence). The CDR3 reads CASSMWGQGTTDTQYF. CDR3 bases: TGTGCCAGTAGTATGTGGGGACAGGGGACCACAGATACGCAGTATTTT. The full variable domain, with the rest looked up from reference TRBV19 and TRBJ2-3, is DGGITQSPKYLFRKEGQNVTLSCEQNLNHDAMYWYRQDPGQGLRLIYYSQIVNDFQKGDIAEGYSVSREKKESFPLTVTSAQKNPTAFYLCASSMWGQGTTDTQYFGPGTRLTVL.

This chain connects TRBV29-1 to TRBJ2-1; D is possibly TRBD2 (6 bases). Trimming cost V 6 bases and J 0 bases, with 21 bases left between them. The germline V gene encodes CDR1 SQVTM and CDR2 ANQGSEA. This CDR3 region has 17 residues. The CDR3, as DNA: TGCAGCGTGGAGGGACTGACCAAACGTAGCTCCTACAATGAGCAGTTCTTC. It is translated as CSVEGLTKRSSYNEQFF.